This TCR beta chain stems from a study of blood T cells in healthy people across ages. The CDR3 covers 15 residues. J lost 7 bases, V lost 0 bases, and 3 bases had no gene match. Looked up from germline, CDR1 is DFQATT and CDR2 is SNEGSKA (reference sequence). A sample-barcoded 5' primer and a J-beta primer mix were used in a second PCR of roughly 7 to 11 cycles. Each CDR3 protein gets one entry after TCRdb re-called the 5' RACE reads with MiXCR. The sample yields roughly 1,800,000 distinct CDR3 sequences, 40% to 55% seen once. Study-wide results and caveats: PBMCs were not sorted, which prevented a conclusive comparison of naive versus antigen-experienced cells. Unknown donor CMV status possibly confounded expanded clonotype changes.

This clonotype has just a few counts. Its antigen is not identified. The donors, aged roughly 6 to 95, were healthy Caucasians from Russia. Isolated PBMCs totaled at least 6 million in each sample. This TCR came from a woman in her forties in good health. This chain uses TRBV20-1 with TRBJ2-3, with TRBD2 matching over 14 bases. Sequencing was carried out using blood. The CDR3 DNA is TGCAGTGCTAGAGAGGGACTAGCGGGGGCCTATACGCAGTATTTT. This codes for CSAREGLAGAYTQYF.